This T cell receptor beta chain came from a study of Graves' ophthalmopathy and Graves' hyperthyroidism. As for the study in general: Before any treatment was given, at initial diagnosis, peripheral blood was collected.

This clonotype was counted at least ten times. The CDR3 covers 15 residues. The ends lost 0 bases at V and 3 bases at J; junction bases unmatched: 2. The germline gives CDR1 ENHRY, CDR2 SYGVKD. Researchers took RNA transcripts and amplified TCR beta CDR3 regions from them. The workflow started with a first-round RT-PCR run with HTBI primers and then moved on to a second-round multiplex PCR. TCRdb independently ran MiXCR on the multiplex PCR reads; one entry per CDR3 protein. This sample has 600,000 to 650,000 distinct CDR3 sequences, with 20% to 25% found just once. Stable hyperthyroid donors showed no ophthalmopathy during 18 months follow-up. Newly diagnosed, the hyperthyroidism patients had under 2 months' duration and were aged 18 to 65.

The chain joins TRBV10-3 to TRBJ2-7; 10 nucleotides align to TRBD2. The receptor was isolated from a young woman with stable Graves' hyperthyroidism. Some clones in this sample may be carry-over from other donors' samples. Sequenced: peripheral blood. In DNA, the CDR3 is TGTGCCATCAGTGAGTCCAGCGGGGGGGTCTACGAGCAGTACTTC. Its translation: CAISESSGGVYEQYF.